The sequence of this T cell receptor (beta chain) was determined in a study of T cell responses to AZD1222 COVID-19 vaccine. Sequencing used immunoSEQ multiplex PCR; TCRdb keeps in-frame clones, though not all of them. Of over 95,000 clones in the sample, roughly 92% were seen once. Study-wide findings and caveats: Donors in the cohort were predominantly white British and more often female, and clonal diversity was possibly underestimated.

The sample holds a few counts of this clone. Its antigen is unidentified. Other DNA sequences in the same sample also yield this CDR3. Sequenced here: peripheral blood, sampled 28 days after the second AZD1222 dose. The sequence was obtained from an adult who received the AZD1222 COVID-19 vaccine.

The CDR3 DNA reads TGCGCCAGCAGCTCAGCGGGAGGCTACAATGAGCAGTTCTTC. Its protein product is CASSSAGGYNEQFF. The rearrangement joins TRBV5-1 to TRBJ2-1; TRBD2 matches 9 bases. The CDR3 spans 14 residues. CDR1 and CDR2 from the germline V gene are SGHRS and YFSETQ. V gave up 3 bases and J gave up 3 bases; unmatched junction bases: 1.